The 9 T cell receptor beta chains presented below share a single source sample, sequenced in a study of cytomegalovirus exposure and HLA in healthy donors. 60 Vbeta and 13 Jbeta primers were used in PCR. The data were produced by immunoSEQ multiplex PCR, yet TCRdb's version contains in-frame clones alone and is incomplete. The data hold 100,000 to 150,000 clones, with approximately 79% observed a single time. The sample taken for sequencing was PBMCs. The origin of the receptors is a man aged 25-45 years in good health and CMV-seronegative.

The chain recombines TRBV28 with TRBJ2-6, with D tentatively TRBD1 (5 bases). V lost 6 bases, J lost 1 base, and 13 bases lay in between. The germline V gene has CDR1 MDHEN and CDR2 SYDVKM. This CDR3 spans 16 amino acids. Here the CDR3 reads CASRDKDGSGANVLTF. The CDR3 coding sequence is TGTGCCAGCAGGGACAAGGACGGGTCTGGGGCCAACGTCCTGACTTTC.

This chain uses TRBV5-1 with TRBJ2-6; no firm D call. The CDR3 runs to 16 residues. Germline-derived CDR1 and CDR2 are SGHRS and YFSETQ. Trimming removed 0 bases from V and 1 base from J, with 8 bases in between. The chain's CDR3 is CASSLDPRSGANVLTF. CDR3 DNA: TGCGCCAGCAGCTTGGATCCCAGGTCTGGGGCCAACGTCCTGACTTTC. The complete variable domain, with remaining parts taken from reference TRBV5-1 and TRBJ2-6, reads KAGVTQTPRYLIKTRGQQVTLSCSPISGHRSVSWYQQTPGQGLQFLFEYFSETQRNKGNFPGRFSGRQFSNSRSEMNVSTLELGDSALYLCASSLDPRSGANVLTFGAGSRLTVL.

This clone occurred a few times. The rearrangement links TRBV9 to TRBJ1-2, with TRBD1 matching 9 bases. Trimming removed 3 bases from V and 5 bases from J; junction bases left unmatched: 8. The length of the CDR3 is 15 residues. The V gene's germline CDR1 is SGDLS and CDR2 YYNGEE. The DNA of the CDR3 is TGTGCCAGCAGCGAGCGACAGGGGGGTTATTATGGCTACACCTTC. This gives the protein CASSERQGGYYGYTF.

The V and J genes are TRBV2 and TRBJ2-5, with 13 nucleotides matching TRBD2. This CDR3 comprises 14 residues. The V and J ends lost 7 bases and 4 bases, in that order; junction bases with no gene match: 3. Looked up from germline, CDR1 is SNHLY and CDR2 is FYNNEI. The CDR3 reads CASTGLAGPETQYF. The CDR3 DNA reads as TGTGCCAGCACGGGACTAGCGGGGCCAGAGACCCAGTACTTC.

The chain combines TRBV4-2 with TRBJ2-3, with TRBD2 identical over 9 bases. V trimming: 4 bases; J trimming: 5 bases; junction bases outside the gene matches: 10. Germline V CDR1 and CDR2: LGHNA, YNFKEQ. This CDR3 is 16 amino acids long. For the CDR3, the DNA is TGTGCCAGCAGCCCTAACCTAGCGGGGAACGGAGATACGCAGTATTTT. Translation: CASSPNLAGNGDTQYF.

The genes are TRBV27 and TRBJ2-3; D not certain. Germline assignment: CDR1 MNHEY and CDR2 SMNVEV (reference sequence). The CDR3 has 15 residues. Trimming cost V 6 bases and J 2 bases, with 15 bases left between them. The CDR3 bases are TGTGCCAGCAGCCCGACAAAGGTTATCACAGATACGCAGTATTTT. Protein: CASSPTKVITDTQYF.

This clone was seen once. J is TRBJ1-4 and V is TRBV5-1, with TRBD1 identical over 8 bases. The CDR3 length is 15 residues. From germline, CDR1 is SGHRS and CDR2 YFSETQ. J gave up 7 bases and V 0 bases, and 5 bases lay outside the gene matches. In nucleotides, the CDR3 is TGCGCCAGCAGCTTGGACGGACAGGGTGGTGAAAAACTGTTTTTT. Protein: CASSLDGQGGEKLFF.

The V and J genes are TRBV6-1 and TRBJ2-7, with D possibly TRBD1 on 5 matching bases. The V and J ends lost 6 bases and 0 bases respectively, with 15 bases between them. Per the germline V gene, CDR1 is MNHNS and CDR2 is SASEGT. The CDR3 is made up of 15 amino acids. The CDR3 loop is CASRDGRTFSYEQYF. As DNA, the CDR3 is TGTGCCAGCAGGGATGGACGGACATTCTCCTACGAGCAGTACTTC.

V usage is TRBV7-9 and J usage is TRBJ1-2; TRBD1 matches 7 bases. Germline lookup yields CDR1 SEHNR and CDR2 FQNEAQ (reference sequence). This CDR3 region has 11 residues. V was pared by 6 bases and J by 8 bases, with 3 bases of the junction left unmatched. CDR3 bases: TGTGCCAGCAGGGGACAGTGGGGCTACACCTTC. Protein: CASRGQWGYTF.